The 9 T cell receptor beta chains below were found in one sample sequenced in a study of T cells after posttransplantation cyclophosphamide. A marrow graft followed busulfan-fludarabine conditioning, with cyclophosphamide on days +3 and +4. Generated by immunoSEQ multiplex PCR, the TCRdb table keeps only in-frame clones and is missing some. The data list about 6,700 clones, none observed once; about 5% falls to the top ten. The specimen was PBMCs, collected after an allogeneic stem cell transplant with post-transplant cyclophosphamide. These TCRs come from a male patient aged 25 to 39 who received an allogeneic stem cell transplant from an unrelated donor, was CMV-positive, and had acute and chronic GVHD. Some T cells here may be from the graft donor.

The table lists this clone with many counts. V is TRBV28 and J is TRBJ1-2; 7 bases map to TRBD1. CDR3 length equals 16 residues. CDR1 is MDHEN and CDR2 is SYDVKM in the germline V gene. Trimming cost V 4 bases and J 3 bases; bases outside gene matches: 11. The CDR3 sequence: CASSSLGDRGHYGYTF. The DNA for the CDR3 is TGTGCCAGCAGTTCCCTTGGGGACAGAGGCCACTATGGCTACACCTTC.

This clone has a count of ten or more. The chain links TRBV9 to TRBJ2-3; 9 nucleotides line up with TRBD2. Trimming took 0 bases from V and 1 from J; bases not matched to a gene: 0. From germline, CDR1 is SGDLS and CDR2 YYNGEE. The CDR3 is made up of 15 amino acids. The CDR3 bases are TGTGCCAGCAGCGTAGGACTAGCGGGCACAGATACGCAGTATTTT. Translating gives CASSVGLAGTDTQYF.

This clone was observed many times. A read error may produce the germline difference seen at one junction end. The chain employs TRBV5-5 and TRBJ1-2; 7 bases map to TRBD1. CDR3 length equals 16 residues. Germline CDR1 reads SGHKS; CDR2 reads YYEKEE (reference sequence). The DNA for the CDR3 is TGTACCAGCAGCTCGGGACAGCCAGAAATTATCTATGGCTACACCTTC. Protein sequence: CTSSSGQPEIIYGYTF.

This clone showed up many times. This chain uses TRBV5-6 with TRBJ2-5; 12 bases align to TRBD2. Per germline, CDR1 SGHDT and CDR2 YYEEEE. This CDR3 contains 15 residues. V gave up 3 bases and J gave up 4 bases; unmatched junction bases: 4. The CDR3 is CASSSLAGGRETQYF. The CDR3 bases are TGTGCCAGCAGCTCTCTAGCGGGGGGGCGAGAGACCCAGTACTTC.

This clone came up many times. The V gene is TRBV2, the J gene TRBJ1-2; 9 nucleotides line up with TRBD1. The CDR3 is 13 residues long. The V gene end was trimmed by 10 bases and the J gene end by 7 bases; junction bases not matched to a gene: 10. From germline, CDR1 is SNHLY and CDR2 FYNNEI. CDR3 bases: TGTGCCAACCCCCGGGACAGGGAGGCTGGCTACACCTTC. Translated: CANPRDREAGYTF.

This clone was recorded many times. J is TRBJ2-3 and V is TRBV19; 9 nucleotides line up with TRBD2. This CDR3 region has 15 residues. J lost 6 bases, V lost 5 bases, and 9 bases had no gene match. Per germline, CDR1 LNHDA and CDR2 SQIVND (reference sequence). The CDR3 coding sequence is TGTGCCAGTAGTCCTATTGCGGGAGGGGGGGATACGCAGTATTTT. Translated, it gives CASSPIAGGGDTQYF.

This clone was observed at least ten times. The chain joins TRBV6-5 to TRBJ1-2; D might be TRBD1 (6 bases). The V end was cut by 8 bases, the J end by 3 bases, with 13 bases between. The CDR3 contains 13 residues. Germline V lookup: CDR1 MNHEY, CDR2 SVGAGI. For the CDR3, the DNA is TGTGCCAGCTGGAGCGCAGGGGACTATGGCTACACCTTC. Protein sequence: CASWSAGDYGYTF.

In its sample, this clone was seen a few times. V is TRBV10-2 and J is TRBJ2-1, with 7 positions matching TRBD1. With 8 bases clipped from V and 4 bases from J, the junction kept 8 bases outside the gene matches. The CDR3 is 14 residues long. Looked up from germline, CDR1 is WSHSY and CDR2 is SAAADI. The CDR3 coding sequence is TGCGCCAGCGGCCCGCAGGGGGTATACAATGAGCAGTTCTTC. Residues: CASGPQGVYNEQFF.

This clone was found many times. The CDR3 nucleotides read TGTGCCAGCAGCTTCGGGACAGTCGACTATGGCTACACCTTC. Protein sequence: CASSFGTVDYGYTF. The V call is TRBV7-2, the J call TRBJ1-2; TRBD1 matches at 7 bases. This CDR3 region has 14 residues. V lost 3 bases and J lost 3; bases outside the gene matches: 4. Looked up from germline, CDR1 is SGHTA and CDR2 is FQGNSA.